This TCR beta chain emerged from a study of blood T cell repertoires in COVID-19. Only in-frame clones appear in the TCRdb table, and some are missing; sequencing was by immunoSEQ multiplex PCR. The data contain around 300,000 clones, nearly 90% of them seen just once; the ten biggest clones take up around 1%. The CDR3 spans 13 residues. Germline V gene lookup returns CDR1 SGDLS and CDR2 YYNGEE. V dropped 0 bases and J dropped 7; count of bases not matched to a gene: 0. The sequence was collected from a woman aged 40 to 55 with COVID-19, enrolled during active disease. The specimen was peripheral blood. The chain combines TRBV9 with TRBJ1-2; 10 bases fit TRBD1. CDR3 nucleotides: TGTGCCAGCAGCGTAGGACAGGGGGCTGGCTACACCTTC. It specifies CASSVGQGAGYTF. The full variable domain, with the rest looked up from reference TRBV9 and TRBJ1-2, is DSGVTQTPKHLITATGQRVTLRCSPRSGDLSVYWYQQSLDQGLQFLIQYYNGEERAKGNILERFSAQQFPDLHSELNLSSLELGDSALYFCASSVGQGAGYTFGSGTRLTVV.